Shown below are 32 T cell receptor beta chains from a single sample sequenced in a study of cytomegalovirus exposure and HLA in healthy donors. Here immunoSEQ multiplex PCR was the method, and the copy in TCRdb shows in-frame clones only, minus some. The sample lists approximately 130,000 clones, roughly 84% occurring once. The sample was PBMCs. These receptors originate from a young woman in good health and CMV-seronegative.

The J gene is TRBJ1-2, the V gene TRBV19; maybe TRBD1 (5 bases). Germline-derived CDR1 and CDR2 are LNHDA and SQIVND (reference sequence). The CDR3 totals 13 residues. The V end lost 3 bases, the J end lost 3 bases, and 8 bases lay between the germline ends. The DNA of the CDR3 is TGTGCCAGTAGTATCCAGGGCTACTATGGCTACACCTTC. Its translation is CASSIQGYYGYTF.

The CDR3 is CASSSHGGGASDTQYF. The DNA of the CDR3 is TGTGCCAGCAGCTCACACGGCGGGGGGGCCTCAGATACGCAGTATTTT. The chain joins TRBV11-3 to TRBJ2-3; 9 bases agree with TRBD2. This CDR3 region has 16 residues. V trimming: 4 bases; J trimming: 4 bases; junction bases outside the gene matches: 9. Germline V gene data show CDR1 as SGHNT and CDR2 as YENEEA.

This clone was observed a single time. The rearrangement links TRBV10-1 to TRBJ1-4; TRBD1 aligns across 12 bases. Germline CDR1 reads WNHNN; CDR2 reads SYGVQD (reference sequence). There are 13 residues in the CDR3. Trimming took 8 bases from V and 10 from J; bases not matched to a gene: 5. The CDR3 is CASRDRGPGKLFF. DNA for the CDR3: TGCGCCAGCCGGGACAGGGGGCCGGGAAAACTGTTTTTT.

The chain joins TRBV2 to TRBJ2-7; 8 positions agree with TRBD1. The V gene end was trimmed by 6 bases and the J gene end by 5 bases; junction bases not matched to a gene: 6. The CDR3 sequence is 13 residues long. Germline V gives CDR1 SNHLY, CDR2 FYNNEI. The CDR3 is CASRLDRANEQYF. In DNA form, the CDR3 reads TGTGCCAGCAGGTTGGACAGGGCGAACGAGCAGTACTTC. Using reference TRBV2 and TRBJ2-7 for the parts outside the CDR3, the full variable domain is EPEVTQTPSHQVTQMGQEVILRCVPISNHLYFYWYRQILGQKVEFLVSFYNNEISEKSEIFDDQFSVERPDGSNFTLKIRSTKLEDSAMYFCASRLDRANEQYFGPGTRLTVT.

The CDR3 DNA follows: TGTGCCAGTAGTGGGGACAGGGGGAACTACGAGCAGTACTTC. This sequence encodes CASSGDRGNYEQYF. This chain links TRBV19 with TRBJ2-7, with TRBD1 matching 11 bases. This CDR3 has 14 amino acids. V dropped 5 bases and J dropped 3; count of bases not matched to a gene: 3. Germline V gene data show CDR1 as LNHDA and CDR2 as SQIVND (reference sequence).

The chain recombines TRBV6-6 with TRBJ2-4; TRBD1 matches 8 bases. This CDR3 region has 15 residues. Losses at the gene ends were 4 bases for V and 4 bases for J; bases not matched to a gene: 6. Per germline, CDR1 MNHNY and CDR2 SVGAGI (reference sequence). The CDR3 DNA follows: TGTGCCAGCAGTTTCTACCGACAGGGGAAAAACATTCAGTACTTC. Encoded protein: CASSFYRQGKNIQYF.

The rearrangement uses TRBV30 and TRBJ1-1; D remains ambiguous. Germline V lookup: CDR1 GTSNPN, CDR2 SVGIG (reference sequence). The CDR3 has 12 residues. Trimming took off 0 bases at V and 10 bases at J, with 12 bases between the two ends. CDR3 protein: CAWSVKARRAFF. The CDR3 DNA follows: TGTGCCTGGAGTGTAAAGGCCCGGAGAGCTTTCTTT.

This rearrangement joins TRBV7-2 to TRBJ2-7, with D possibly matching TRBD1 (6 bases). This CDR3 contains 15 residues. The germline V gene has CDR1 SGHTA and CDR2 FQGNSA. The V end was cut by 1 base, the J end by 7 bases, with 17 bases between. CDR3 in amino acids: CASSLVKGVSGEQYF. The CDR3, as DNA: TGTGCCAGCAGCTTAGTGAAGGGGGTGTCGGGTGAGCAGTACTTC.

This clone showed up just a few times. CDR3 sequence (DNA): TGCGCCAGCAGCTTGCTGATGAGCACTGAAGCTTTCTTT. Residues: CASSLLMSTEAFF. The V gene is TRBV5-1, the J gene TRBJ1-1; D is unresolved. This CDR3 has 13 residues. Germline lookup yields CDR1 SGHRS and CDR2 YFSETQ. V shed 1 base and J shed 4 bases, with 8 bases lying between them.

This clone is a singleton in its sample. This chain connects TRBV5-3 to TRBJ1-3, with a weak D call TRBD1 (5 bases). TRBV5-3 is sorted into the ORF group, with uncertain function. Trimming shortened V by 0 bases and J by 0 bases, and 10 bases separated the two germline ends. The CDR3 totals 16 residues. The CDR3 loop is CARSLVGQGSGNTIYF. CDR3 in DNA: TGTGCCAGAAGCTTGGTTGGGCAGGGCTCTGGAAACACCATATATTTT.

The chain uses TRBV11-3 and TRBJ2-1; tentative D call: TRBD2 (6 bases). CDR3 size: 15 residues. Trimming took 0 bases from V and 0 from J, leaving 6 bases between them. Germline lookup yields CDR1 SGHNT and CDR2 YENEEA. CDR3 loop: CASSLETSSYNEQFF. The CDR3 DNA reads TGTGCCAGCAGCTTAGAGACTAGCTCCTACAATGAGCAGTTCTTC.

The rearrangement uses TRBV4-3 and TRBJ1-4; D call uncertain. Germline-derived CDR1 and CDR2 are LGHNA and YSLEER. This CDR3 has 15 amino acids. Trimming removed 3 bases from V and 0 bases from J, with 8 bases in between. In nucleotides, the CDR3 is TGCGCCAGCAGCCACCACAGTGCAACTAATGAAAAACTGTTTTTT. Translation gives CASSHHSATNEKLFF.

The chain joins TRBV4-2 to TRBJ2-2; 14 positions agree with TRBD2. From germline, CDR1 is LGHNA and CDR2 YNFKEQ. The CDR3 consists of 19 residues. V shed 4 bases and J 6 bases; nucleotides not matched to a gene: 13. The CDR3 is CASSLRLAGGLQAPGELFF. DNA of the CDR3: TGTGCCAGCAGCCTGAGACTAGCGGGGGGGCTTCAAGCGCCCGGGGAGCTGTTTTTT.

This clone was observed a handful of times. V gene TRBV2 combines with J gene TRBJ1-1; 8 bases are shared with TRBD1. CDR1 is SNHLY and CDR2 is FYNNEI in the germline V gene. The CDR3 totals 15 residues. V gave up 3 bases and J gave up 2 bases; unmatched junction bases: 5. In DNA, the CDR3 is TGTGCCAGCAGTGATCAGGGGGCAGTCAACACTGAAGCTTTCTTT. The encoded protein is CASSDQGAVNTEAFF.

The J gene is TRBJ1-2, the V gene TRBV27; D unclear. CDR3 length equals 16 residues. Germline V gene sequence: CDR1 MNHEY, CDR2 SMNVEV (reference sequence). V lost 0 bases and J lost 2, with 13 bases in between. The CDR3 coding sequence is TGTGCCAGCAGTTTATCCGAGGCGGGCAGGAACTATGGCTACACCTTC. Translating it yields CASSLSEAGRNYGYTF.

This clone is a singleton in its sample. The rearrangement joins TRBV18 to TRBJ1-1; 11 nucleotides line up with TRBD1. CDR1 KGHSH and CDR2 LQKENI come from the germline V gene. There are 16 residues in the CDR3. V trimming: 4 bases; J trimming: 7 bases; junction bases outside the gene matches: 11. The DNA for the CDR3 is TGTGCCAGCTCACGAGGTGAGGACAGGGGGCGTGTTGAAGCTTTCTTT. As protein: CASSRGEDRGRVEAFF.

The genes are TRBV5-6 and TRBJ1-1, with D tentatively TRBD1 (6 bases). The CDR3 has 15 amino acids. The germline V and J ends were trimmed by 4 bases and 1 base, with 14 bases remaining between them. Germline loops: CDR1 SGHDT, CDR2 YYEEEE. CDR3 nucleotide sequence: TGTGCCAGCAGCGGTCTACAGGGTGGGAACACTGAAGCTTTCTTT. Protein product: CASSGLQGGNTEAFF.

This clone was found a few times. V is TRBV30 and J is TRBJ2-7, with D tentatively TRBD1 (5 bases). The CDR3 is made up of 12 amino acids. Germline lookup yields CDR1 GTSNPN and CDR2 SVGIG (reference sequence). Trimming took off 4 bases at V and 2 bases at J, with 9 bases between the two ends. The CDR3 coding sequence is TGTGCCTGGAAGCCGGACACCTACGAGCAGTACTTC. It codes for CAWKPDTYEQYF.

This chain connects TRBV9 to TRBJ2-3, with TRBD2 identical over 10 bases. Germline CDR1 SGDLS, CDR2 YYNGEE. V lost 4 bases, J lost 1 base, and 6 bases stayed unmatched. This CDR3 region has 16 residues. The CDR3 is CASSRLAGARTDTQYF. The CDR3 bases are TGTGCCAGCAGCCGCCTAGCGGGGGCCCGCACAGATACGCAGTATTTT.

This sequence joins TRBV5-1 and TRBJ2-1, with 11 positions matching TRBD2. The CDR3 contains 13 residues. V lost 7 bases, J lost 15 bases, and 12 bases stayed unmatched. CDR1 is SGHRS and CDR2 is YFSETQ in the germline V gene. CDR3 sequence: CASDSGGGTKWFF. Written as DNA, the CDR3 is TGCGCCAGCGATAGCGGGGGGGGGACAAAGTGGTTCTTC. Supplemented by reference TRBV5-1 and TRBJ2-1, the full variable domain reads KAGVTQTPRYLIKTRGQQVTLSCSPISGHRSVSWYQQTPGQGLQFLFEYFSETQRNKGNFPGRFSGRQFSNSRSEMNVSTLELGDSALYLCASDSGGGTKWFFGPGTRLTVL.

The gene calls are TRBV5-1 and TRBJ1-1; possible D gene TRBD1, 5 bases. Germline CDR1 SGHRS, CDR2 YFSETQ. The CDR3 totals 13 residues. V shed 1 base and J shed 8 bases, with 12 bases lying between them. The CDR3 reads CASSLSGAAEAFF. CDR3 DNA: TGCGCCAGCAGCTTGAGTGGGGCAGCCGAAGCTTTCTTT.

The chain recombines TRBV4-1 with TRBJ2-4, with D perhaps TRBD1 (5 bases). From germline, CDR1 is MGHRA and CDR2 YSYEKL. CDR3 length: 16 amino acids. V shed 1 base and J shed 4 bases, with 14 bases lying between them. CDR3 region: CASSQAVGPRKNIQYF. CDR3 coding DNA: TGCGCCAGCAGCCAAGCCGTGGGGCCCCGAAAAAACATTCAGTACTTC.

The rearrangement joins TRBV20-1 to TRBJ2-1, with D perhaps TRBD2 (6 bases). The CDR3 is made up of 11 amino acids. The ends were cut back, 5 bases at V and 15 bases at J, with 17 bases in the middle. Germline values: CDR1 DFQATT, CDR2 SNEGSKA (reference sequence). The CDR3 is CSAFPSVQVFF. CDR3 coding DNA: TGCAGTGCTTTTCCTAGCGTGCAAGTGTTCTTC.

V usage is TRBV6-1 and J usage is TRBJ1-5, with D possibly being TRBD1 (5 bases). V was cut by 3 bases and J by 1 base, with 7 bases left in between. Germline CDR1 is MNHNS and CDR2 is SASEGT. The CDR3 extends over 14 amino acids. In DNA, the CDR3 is TGTGCCAGCAGTGAGGGACTGAGCAATCAGCCCCAGCATTTT. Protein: CASSEGLSNQPQHF.

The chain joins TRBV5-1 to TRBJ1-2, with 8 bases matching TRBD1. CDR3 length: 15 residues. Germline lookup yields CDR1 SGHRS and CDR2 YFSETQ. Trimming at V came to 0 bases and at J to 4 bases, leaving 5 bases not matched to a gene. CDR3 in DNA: TGCGCCAGCAGCTTGGATGGGGGGACAGGCTATGGCTACACCTTC. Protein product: CASSLDGGTGYGYTF.

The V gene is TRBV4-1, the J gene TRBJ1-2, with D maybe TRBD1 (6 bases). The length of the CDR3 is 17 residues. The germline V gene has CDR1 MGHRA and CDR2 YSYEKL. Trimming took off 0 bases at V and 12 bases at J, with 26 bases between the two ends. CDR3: CASSQEAARDTRLADTF. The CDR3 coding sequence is TGCGCCAGCAGCCAAGAGGCAGCCCGGGACACGCGTCTTGCTGACACCTTC.

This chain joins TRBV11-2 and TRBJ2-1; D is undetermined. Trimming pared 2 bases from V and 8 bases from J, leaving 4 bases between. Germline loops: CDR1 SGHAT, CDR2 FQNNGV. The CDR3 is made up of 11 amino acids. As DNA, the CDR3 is TGTGCCAGCAGCTTACGGGATGAGCAGTTCTTC. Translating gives CASSLRDEQFF.

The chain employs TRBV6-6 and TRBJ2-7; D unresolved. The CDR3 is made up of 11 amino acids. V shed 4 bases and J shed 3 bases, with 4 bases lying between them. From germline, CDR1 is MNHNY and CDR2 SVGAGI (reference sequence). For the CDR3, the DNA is TGTGCCAGCAGTTCCCACTACGAGCAGTACTTC. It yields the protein CASSSHYEQYF.

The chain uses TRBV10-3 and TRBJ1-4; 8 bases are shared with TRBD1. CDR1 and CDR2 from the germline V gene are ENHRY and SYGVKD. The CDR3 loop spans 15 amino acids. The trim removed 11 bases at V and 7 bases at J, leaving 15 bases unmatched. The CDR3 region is CASRLDQGALEKLFF. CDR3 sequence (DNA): TGTGCCTCCCGGCTAGACCAGGGGGCGCTTGAAAAACTGTTTTTT.

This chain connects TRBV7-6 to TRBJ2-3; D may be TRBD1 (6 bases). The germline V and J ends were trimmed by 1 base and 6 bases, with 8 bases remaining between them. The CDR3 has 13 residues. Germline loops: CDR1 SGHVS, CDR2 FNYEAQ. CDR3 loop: CASSLGQVDTQYF. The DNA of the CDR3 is TGTGCCAGCAGCTTAGGACAGGTGGATACGCAGTATTTT. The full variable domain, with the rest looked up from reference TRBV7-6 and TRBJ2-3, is GAGVSQSPRYKVTKRGQDVALRCDPISGHVSLYWYRQALGQGPEFLTYFNYEAQQDKSGLPNDRFSAERPEGSISTLTIQRTEQRDSAMYRCASSLGQVDTQYFGPGTRLTVL.

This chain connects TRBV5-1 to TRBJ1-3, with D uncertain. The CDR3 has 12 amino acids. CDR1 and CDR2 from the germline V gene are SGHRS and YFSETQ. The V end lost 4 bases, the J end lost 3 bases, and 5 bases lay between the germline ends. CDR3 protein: CASSPDGNTIYF. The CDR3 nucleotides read TGCGCCAGCAGCCCAGATGGAAACACCATATATTTT. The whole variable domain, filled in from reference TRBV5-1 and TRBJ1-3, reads KAGVTQTPRYLIKTRGQQVTLSCSPISGHRSVSWYQQTPGQGLQFLFEYFSETQRNKGNFPGRFSGRQFSNSRSEMNVSTLELGDSALYLCASSPDGNTIYFGEGSWLTVV.

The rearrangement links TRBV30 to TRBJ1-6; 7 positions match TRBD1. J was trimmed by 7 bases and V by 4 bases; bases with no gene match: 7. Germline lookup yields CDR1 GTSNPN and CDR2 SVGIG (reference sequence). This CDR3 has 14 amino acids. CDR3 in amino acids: CAWNIQGRNSPLHF. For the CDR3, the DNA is TGTGCCTGGAATATACAGGGGCGCAATTCACCCCTCCACTTT.